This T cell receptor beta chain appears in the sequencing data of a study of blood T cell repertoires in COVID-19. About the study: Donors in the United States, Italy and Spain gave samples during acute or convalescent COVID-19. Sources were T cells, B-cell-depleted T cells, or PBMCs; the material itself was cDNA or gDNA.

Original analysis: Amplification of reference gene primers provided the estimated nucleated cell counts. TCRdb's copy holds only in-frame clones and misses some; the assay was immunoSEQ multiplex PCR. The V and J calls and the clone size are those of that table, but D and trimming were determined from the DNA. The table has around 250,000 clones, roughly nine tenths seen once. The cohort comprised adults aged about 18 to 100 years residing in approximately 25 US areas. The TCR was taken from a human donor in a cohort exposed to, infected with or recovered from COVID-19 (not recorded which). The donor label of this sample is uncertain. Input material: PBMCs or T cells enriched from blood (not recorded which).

This CDR3 is CAWSVRELQAFNQPQHF. The DNA of the CDR3 is TGTGCCTGGAGTGTACGAGAGCTACAGGCCTTCAATCAGCCCCAGCATTTT. V is TRBV30 and J is TRBJ1-5, with TRBD1 as a possible D gene (5 bases). The CDR3 has 17 amino acids. Germline loops: CDR1 GTSNPN, CDR2 SVGIG (reference sequence). The V gene lost 0 bases and the J gene lost 3 bases, with 18 bases spanning the gap.